This TCR beta chain was sequenced in a study of shared clonotypes between healthy human individuals. Sequencing was performed with immunoSEQ multiplex PCR; in TCRdb, only in-frame clones are kept and a portion is missing. This table has more than 900,000 clones, more than 75% appearing once. Findings and limits, study-wide: Among donors, sharing of clonotypes was expected to be affected by sequencing depth. Compared with clonotypes that all four donors shared, non-shared clonotypes had lower generation probabilities.

Trimming removed 0 bases from V and 4 bases from J, with 5 bases in between. The length of the CDR3 is 12 residues. Germline V gene data show CDR1 as SGHKS and CDR2 as YYEKEE (reference sequence). As concerns this clone: Its antigen is unidentified. This CDR3 is also generated by other DNA sequences in the sample.

Sample: memory CD4+ T cells from PBMCs. Indicated subset: CD45RA-negative fraction. The chain couples TRBV5-5 to TRBJ2-7; no clear D gene. This TCR was sampled from a man younger than 35 in good health. Some clones in this sample may be carry-over from other donors' samples. The CDR3 is CASSLGRYEQYF. The CDR3 nucleotides read TGTGCCAGCAGCTTGGGACGTTACGAGCAGTACTTC.